These 24 T cell receptor beta chains share one sample of origin, sequenced in a study of neurological immune-mediated disorders. MiXCR, applied by TCRdb to the 5' RACE reads, yields one record per CDR3 protein. The data show about 80,000 distinct CDR3 sequences, approximately 10% seen once. The sample was PBMCs. The receptor set was obtained from a man aged 45-60 years in good health.

This chain uses TRBV15 with TRBJ1-4, with D perhaps matching TRBD1 (6 bases). The V and J ends lost 1 base and 4 bases respectively, with 13 bases between them. The CDR3 covers 16 residues. From germline, CDR1 is LNHNV and CDR2 YYDKDF (reference sequence). The CDR3 protein is CATSRGGAGDNEKLFF. Here the CDR3 DNA reads TGTGCCACCAGCAGAGGAGGGGCAGGGGATAATGAAAAACTGTTTTTT.

This clonotype was counted at least ten times. The chain is built from TRBV29-1 and TRBJ2-5, with D uncertain. CDR3 length: 12 residues. Trimming pared 1 base from V and 9 bases from J, leaving 12 bases between. Germline-derived CDR1 and CDR2 are SQVTM and ANQGSEA. CDR3 sequence reads: CSVEGGDSAQYF. Written as DNA, the CDR3 is TGCAGCGTTGAAGGAGGCGATTCGGCCCAGTACTTC.

The table lists this clonotype with many counts. The V gene is TRBV7-9, the J gene TRBJ2-6, with D unclear. The CDR3 runs 17 residues. V was cut by 5 bases and J by 0 bases, with 14 bases left in between. Per the germline V gene, CDR1 is SEHNR and CDR2 is FQNEAQ (reference sequence). The CDR3 region has the DNA TGTGCCAGCAGCAACTCCGGGCGTCGCTCTGGGGCCAACGTCCTGACTTTC. Amino acids: CASSNSGRRSGANVLTF.

There are many counts of this clonotype. This chain links TRBV29-1 with TRBJ1-3; no firm D call. CDR3 size: 14 residues. V was shortened by 3 bases and J by 4 bases, with 13 bases between the two germline ends. Per the germline V gene, CDR1 is SQVTM and CDR2 is ANQGSEA. The CDR3 DNA sequence: TGCAGCGTTGAGTTTACCGGGCTCGGAAACACCATATATTTT. Translation gives CSVEFTGLGNTIYF.

There are many counts of this clonotype. This chain joins TRBV28 and TRBJ2-1, with 9 bases identical to TRBD2. V shed 4 bases, J shed 4 bases, and the junction held 8 bases outside the gene matches. In germline, CDR1 is MDHEN, CDR2 SYDVKM. This CDR3 comprises 16 residues. The CDR3 loop reads CASSSPSSGKYNEQFF. The CDR3 DNA reads TGTGCCAGCAGTTCCCCTTCTAGCGGGAAATACAATGAGCAGTTCTTC. Drawing the rest from reference TRBV28 and TRBJ2-1, the complete variable domain is DVKVTQSSRYLVKRTGEKVFLECVQDMDHENMFWYRQDPGLGLRLIYFSYDVKMKEKGDIPEGYSVSREKKERFSLILESASTNQTSMYLCASSSPSSGKYNEQFFGPGTRLTVL.

This clonotype showed up many times. The rearrangement links TRBV5-1 to TRBJ1-1, with 9 bases lining up with TRBD1. The V segment lost 4 bases and the J segment 1 base; nucleotides outside the gene matches: 11. Germline CDR1 reads SGHRS; CDR2 reads YFSETQ. This CDR3 has 17 amino acids. The CDR3 coding sequence is TGCGCCAGCAGCCCGGCCGGGACAGGGCTGAGGAACACTGAAGCTTTCTTT. It codes for CASSPAGTGLRNTEAFF.

Points on this clonotype: This may come from a read error, since a much larger clone is one base off. Lacking the conserved final phenylalanine or tryptophan, this CDR3 likely reflects a read error. V usage is TRBV7-3 and J usage is TRBJ2-2; 12 positions match TRBD2. CDR3 length equals 15 residues. With V trimmed by 5 bases and J by 6 bases, 4 bases remained unmatched. The V gene's germline CDR1 is SGHTA and CDR2 FQGTGA. Here the CDR3 DNA reads TGTGCCAGCAGCCCGACTAGCGGGAGTGCCGGGGAGCTGTTTTCT. It codes for CASSPTSGSAGELFS.

The rearrangement uses TRBV6-5 and TRBJ2-3; weak D call: TRBD1 (5 bases). This CDR3 has 16 amino acids. Trimming cost V 4 bases and J 3 bases, with 17 bases left between them. Germline values: CDR1 MNHEY, CDR2 SVGAGI. This CDR3 reads CASSSLAGKGTDTQYF. The DNA of the CDR3 is TGTGCCAGCAGTTCACTCGCAGGGAAAGGGACAGATACGCAGTATTTT.

This clonotype appeared many times. The chain recombines TRBV11-2 with TRBJ2-1, with TRBD2 matching over 9 bases. V was pared by 3 bases and J by 2 bases, with 2 bases of the junction left unmatched. The germline V gene encodes CDR1 SGHAT and CDR2 FQNNGV. The CDR3 consists of 15 residues. CDR3 sequence: CASSFGGGAYNEQFF. In DNA, the CDR3 is TGTGCCAGCAGCTTTGGCGGGGGGGCCTACAATGAGCAGTTCTTC.

This clonotype was counted at least ten times. The genes are TRBV20-1 and TRBJ2-7; a possible D gene is TRBD2 (6 bases). The ends were cut back, 3 bases at V and 6 bases at J, with 9 bases in the middle. This CDR3 region has 11 residues. Germline V CDR1 and CDR2: DFQATT, SNEGSKA (reference sequence). As DNA, the CDR3 is TGCAGTGCTAGCGGGAGAGGCGAGCAGTACTTC. Encoded protein: CSASGRGEQYF.

This clonotype occurred many times. This chain uses TRBV30 with TRBJ2-7; possible D gene TRBD2, 6 bases. The V end was cut by 2 bases, the J end by 5 bases, with 13 bases between. The CDR3 has 13 residues. Germline CDR1 and CDR2: GTSNPN and SVGIG (reference sequence). CDR3 protein: CAWSTGLLNEQYF. CDR3 nucleotide sequence: TGTGCCTGGAGTACGGGACTTCTTAACGAGCAGTACTTC.

This clonotype was counted many times. This chain links TRBV10-3 with TRBJ2-3; no clear D. The ends were cut back, 2 bases at V and 9 bases at J, with 15 bases in the middle. Germline lookup yields CDR1 ENHRY and CDR2 SYGVKD. There are 14 residues in the CDR3. CDR3 bases: TGTGCCATCAGTGAGCCTCCCAAGGTCGAGACGCAGTATTTT. Protein sequence: CAISEPPKVETQYF.

This clonotype was observed many times. The V call is TRBV10-3, the J call TRBJ2-7; 7 bases align to TRBD1. There are 13 residues in the CDR3. Germline trimming cut 10 bases from V and 3 bases from J; bases unmatched to any gene: 9. Germline V CDR1 and CDR2: ENHRY, SYGVKD. This CDR3 reads CATALGTDYEQYF. CDR3 DNA sequence: TGTGCCACGGCCCTCGGGACAGACTACGAGCAGTACTTC.

This clonotype was seen many times. The chain carries TRBV4-1 and TRBJ1-3, with TRBD1 identical over 7 bases. The CDR3 totals 18 residues. Trimming took 6 bases from V and 2 from J; bases not matched to a gene: 16. Germline CDR1 is MGHRA and CDR2 is YSYEKL. The CDR3 region is CASRHLIGGRDPGNTIYF. CDR3 in DNA: TGCGCCAGCAGACATCTCATAGGGGGCAGGGACCCTGGAAACACCATATATTTT.

This clonotype was observed many times. The V call is TRBV6-2 or TRBV6-3, the J call TRBJ2-7; 9 nucleotides match TRBD1. The germline V gene has CDR1 MNHEY and CDR2 SVGEGT. CDR3 length equals 16 residues. Trimming removed 4 bases from V and 0 bases from J; junction bases left unmatched: 7. The CDR3 coding sequence is TGTGCCAGCAGTTCCACCCTGGACAGGGGCTCCTACGAGCAGTACTTC. It translates to CASSSTLDRGSYEQYF.

Ten or more counts support this clonotype. This chain uses TRBV9 with TRBJ1-1; 7 nucleotides agree with TRBD1. CDR3 size: 13 residues. The V segment lost 2 bases and the J segment 7 bases; nucleotides outside the gene matches: 5. CDR1 and CDR2 (germline): SGDLS, YYNGEE. CDR3 coding DNA: TGTGCCAGCAGCGTTGTCGACAGGGATGAAGCTTTCTTT. Translated: CASSVVDRDEAFF.

DNA of the CDR3: TGTGCCAGCAGCTTATTTTCCCAGGGGCAAGAGACCCAGTACTTC. Translation gives CASSLFSQGQETQYF. J is TRBJ2-5 and V is TRBV7-9; the D gene is possibly TRBD1 (6 bases). The CDR3 has 15 amino acids. Germline CDR1 and CDR2: SEHNR and FQNEAQ (reference sequence). Trimming removed 2 bases from V and 2 bases from J, with 12 bases in between.

This clonotype was seen ten or more times. The gene calls are TRBV12-3 or TRBV12-4 and TRBJ2-1; possibly TRBD2 for D (5 bases). The CDR3 is 14 residues long. With 6 bases removed from V and 10 bases from J, the gap between germline ends came to 19 bases. The chain's CDR3 is CASRAREAAAEQFF. CDR3 coding DNA: TGTGCCAGCAGAGCAAGGGAAGCGGCCGCCGAGCAGTTCTTC.

This clonotype was counted ten times or more. This chain uses TRBV6-1 with TRBJ2-4, with D unresolved. V was clipped by 5 bases and J by 0 bases, with 11 bases between them. CDR1 is MNHNS and CDR2 is SASEGT in the germline V gene. The CDR3 loop spans 15 amino acids. The CDR3 DNA is TGTGCCAGCAGTTCCCAAACAGTAGCCAAAAACATTCAGTACTTC. Translating it yields CASSSQTVAKNIQYF.

This clonotype occurred many times. V is TRBV7-9 and J is TRBJ2-5; weak D call: TRBD2 (5 bases). The germline V gene has CDR1 SEHNR and CDR2 FQNEAQ (reference sequence). The CDR3 totals 14 residues. The V gene lost 5 bases and the J gene lost 0 bases, with 10 bases spanning the gap. The CDR3 DNA sequence: TGTGCCAGCAGCCCGGGAACGTACCAAGAGACCCAGTACTTC. This gives the protein CASSPGTYQETQYF.

This clonotype showed up just a few times. The V gene is TRBV18, the J gene TRBJ2-1, with D possibly matching TRBD2 (5 bases). Germline-derived CDR1 and CDR2 are KGHSH and LQKENI. There are 16 residues in the CDR3. The germline V and J ends were trimmed by 0 bases and 9 bases, with 18 bases remaining between them. The CDR3 DNA reads TGTGCCAGCTCACCACCGAGGGCCAGTTACGGCGGTGAGCAGTTCTTC. Amino acid sequence: CASSPPRASYGGEQFF.

This clonotype has a count of ten or more. The chain combines TRBV7-2 with TRBJ2-7, with TRBD2 matching 13 bases. Per the germline V gene, CDR1 is SGHTA and CDR2 is FQGNSA. The V and J ends lost 1 base and 7 bases, in that order; junction bases with no gene match: 1. The CDR3 runs 14 residues. The CDR3 nucleotides are TGTGCCAGCAGCTTAGAGGGACTAGCGGGAGAGCAGTACTTC. Protein: CASSLEGLAGEQYF.

The rearrangement links TRBV6-6 to TRBJ2-7, with D possibly being TRBD2 (6 bases). V lost 5 bases, J lost 4 bases, and 12 bases lay in between. The CDR3 loop spans 13 amino acids. Germline CDR1 and CDR2: MNHNY and SVGAGI (reference sequence). The CDR3 spells CASSDLASYEQYF. CDR3 coding DNA: TGTGCCAGCAGTGATCTAGCGTCGTACGAGCAGTACTTC.

This clonotype came up many times. This chain links TRBV7-8 with TRBJ2-1; unclear D gene. Germline CDR1 and CDR2: SGHVS and FQNEAQ. V lost 3 bases and J lost 4, with 7 bases in between. There are 13 residues in the CDR3. Here the CDR3 DNA reads TGTGCCAGCAGCTTGGTAATTTACAATGAGCAGTTCTTC. This gives the protein CASSLVIYNEQFF.